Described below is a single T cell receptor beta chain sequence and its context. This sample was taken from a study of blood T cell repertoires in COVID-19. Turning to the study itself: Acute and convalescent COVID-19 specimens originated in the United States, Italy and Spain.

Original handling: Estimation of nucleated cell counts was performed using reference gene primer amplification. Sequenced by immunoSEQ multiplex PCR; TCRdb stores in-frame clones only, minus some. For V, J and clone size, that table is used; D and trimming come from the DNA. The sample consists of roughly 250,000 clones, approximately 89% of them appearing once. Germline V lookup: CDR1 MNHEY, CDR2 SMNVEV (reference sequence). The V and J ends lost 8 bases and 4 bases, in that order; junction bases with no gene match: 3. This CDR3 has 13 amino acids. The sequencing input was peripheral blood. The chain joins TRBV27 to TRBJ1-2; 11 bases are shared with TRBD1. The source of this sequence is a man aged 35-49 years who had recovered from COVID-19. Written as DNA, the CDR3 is TGTGCCAGCGGACAGGGGGCTCTCTATGGCTACACCTTC. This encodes CASGQGALYGYTF.